The 3 T cell receptor beta chains below come from one sample, sequenced in a study of spatial heterogeneity in lung cancer. Time point reported: blood at routine non-recurrence follow-up after resection. Unsorted tumor, nontumor lung tissue or cryopreserved PBMC supplied the whole RNA. In TCRdb, the 5' RACE reads were re-called with MiXCR into one record per CDR3 protein. The table lists 25,000 to 30,000 distinct CDR3 sequences, approximately 6% of them singletons. The specimen was PBMCs, collected at follow-up. Receptors originate from a male donor with early-stage non-small cell lung cancer.

This clonotype was seen ten or more times. This sequence joins TRBV12-3 or TRBV12-4 and TRBJ2-5, with 12 nucleotides matching TRBD2. This CDR3 spans 17 amino acids. V lost 4 bases to trimming and J lost 5 bases; unmatched junction nucleotides: 11. The CDR3 nucleotides are TGTGCCAGCAGTTCCCCGGGACTAGCGGGTGCCGGTGAGACCCAGTACTTC. Its protein is CASSSPGLAGAGETQYF.

The DNA for the CDR3 is TGTGCCAGCAGCCGGGACCTGAATGGGTATCAGCCCCAGCATTTT. Its protein is CASSRDLNGYQPQHF. The rearrangement links TRBV7-2 to TRBJ1-5, with a tentative D call TRBD1 (5 bases). The CDR3 is 15 amino acids. Germline V gene data show CDR1 as SGHTA and CDR2 as FQGNSA. Trimming took 5 bases from V and 5 from J, leaving 16 bases between them.

In this sample, this clonotype is medium-sized. J is TRBJ2-3 and V is TRBV24-1, with D possibly being TRBD1 or TRBD2 (5 bases each). Trimming stripped 7 bases from V and 2 bases from J, with 15 bases between. The germline V gene has CDR1 KGHDR and CDR2 SFDVKD. This CDR3 spans 15 amino acids. CDR3 amino acids: CATSGDGLDTDTQYF. The DNA for the CDR3 is TGTGCCACCAGCGGGGACGGATTGGACACAGATACGCAGTATTTT.